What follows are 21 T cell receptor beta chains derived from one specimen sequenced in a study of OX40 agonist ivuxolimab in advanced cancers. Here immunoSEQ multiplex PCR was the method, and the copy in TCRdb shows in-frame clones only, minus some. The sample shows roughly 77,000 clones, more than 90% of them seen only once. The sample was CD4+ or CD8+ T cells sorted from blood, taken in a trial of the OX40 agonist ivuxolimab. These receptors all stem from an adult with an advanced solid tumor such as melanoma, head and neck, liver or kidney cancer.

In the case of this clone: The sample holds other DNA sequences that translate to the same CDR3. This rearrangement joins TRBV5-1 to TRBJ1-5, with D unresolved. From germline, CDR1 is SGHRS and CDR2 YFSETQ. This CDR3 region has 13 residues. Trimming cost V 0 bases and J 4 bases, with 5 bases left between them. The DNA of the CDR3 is TGCGCCAGCAGCTTGGCCGAAAATCAGCCCCAGCATTTT. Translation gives CASSLAENQPQHF.

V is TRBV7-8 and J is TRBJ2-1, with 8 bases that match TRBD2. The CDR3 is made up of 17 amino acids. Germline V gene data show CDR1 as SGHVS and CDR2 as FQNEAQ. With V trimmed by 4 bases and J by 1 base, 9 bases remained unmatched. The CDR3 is CASSSGGESSSYNEQFF. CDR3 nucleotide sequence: TGTGCCAGCAGCTCGGGAGGGGAGAGTAGTTCCTACAATGAGCAGTTCTTC.

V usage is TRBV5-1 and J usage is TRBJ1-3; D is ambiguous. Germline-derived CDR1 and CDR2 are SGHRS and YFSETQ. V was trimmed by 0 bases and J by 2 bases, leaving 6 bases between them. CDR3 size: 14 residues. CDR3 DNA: TGCGCCAGCAGCTTGGTCCCCCCTGGAAACACCATATATTTT. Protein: CASSLVPPGNTIYF.

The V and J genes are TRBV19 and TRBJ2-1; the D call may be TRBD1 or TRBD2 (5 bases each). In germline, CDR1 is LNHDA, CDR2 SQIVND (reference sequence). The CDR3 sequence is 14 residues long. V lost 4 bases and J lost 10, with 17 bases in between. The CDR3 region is CASSTRGALQEQFF. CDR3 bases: TGTGCCAGTAGTACGAGAGGGGCTCTCCAGGAGCAGTTCTTC.

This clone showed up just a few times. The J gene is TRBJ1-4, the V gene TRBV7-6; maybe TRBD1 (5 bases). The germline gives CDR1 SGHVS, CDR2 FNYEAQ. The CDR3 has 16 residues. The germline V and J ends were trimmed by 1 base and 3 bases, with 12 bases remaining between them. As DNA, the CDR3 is TGTGCCAGCAGCTTAGGAGTGAGGGGCGCTAATGAAAAACTGTTTTTT. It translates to CASSLGVRGANEKLFF. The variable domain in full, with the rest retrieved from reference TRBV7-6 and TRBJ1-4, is GAGVSQSPRYKVTKRGQDVALRCDPISGHVSLYWYRQALGQGPEFLTYFNYEAQQDKSGLPNDRFSAERPEGSISTLTIQRTEQRDSAMYRCASSLGVRGANEKLFFGSGTQLSVL.

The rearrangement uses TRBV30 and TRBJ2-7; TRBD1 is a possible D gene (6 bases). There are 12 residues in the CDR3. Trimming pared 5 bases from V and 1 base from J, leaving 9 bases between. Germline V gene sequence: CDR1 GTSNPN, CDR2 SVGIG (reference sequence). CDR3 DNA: TGTGCCTGGGGGGACAAATCCTACGAGCAGTACTTC. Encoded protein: CAWGDKSYEQYF.

CDR3 sequence (DNA): TGCGCCAGCAGCCCCCCCGTGGTACAGGGGGCTGATGGCTACACCTTC. As protein: CASSPPVVQGADGYTF. The chain links TRBV5-1 to TRBJ1-2; 9 nucleotides agree with TRBD1. Trimming removed 4 bases from V and 6 bases from J; junction bases left unmatched: 13. Germline V gene data show CDR1 as SGHRS and CDR2 as YFSETQ. The CDR3 is made up of 16 amino acids.

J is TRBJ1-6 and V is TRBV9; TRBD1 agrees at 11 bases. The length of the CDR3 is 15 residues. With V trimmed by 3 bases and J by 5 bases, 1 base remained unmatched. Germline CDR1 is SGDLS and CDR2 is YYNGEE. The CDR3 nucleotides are TGTGCCAGCAGCGGGGGACAGGGGGATAATTCACCCCTCCACTTT. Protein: CASSGGQGDNSPLHF.

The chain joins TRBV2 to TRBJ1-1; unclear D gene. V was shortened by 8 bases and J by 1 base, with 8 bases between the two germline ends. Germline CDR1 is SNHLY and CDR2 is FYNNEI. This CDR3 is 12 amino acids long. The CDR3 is CASQDPNTEAFF. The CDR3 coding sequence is TGTGCCAGCCAGGACCCGAACACTGAAGCTTTCTTT. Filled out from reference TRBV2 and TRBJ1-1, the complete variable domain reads EPEVTQTPSHQVTQMGQEVILRCVPISNHLYFYWYRQILGQKVEFLVSFYNNEISEKSEIFDDQFSVERPDGSNFTLKIRSTKLEDSAMYFCASQDPNTEAFFGQGTRLTVV.

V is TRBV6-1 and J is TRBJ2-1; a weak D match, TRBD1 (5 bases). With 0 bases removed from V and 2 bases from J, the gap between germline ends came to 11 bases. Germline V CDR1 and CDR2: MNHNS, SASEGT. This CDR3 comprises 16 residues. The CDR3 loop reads CASSEAPQGTYNEQFF. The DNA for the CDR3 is TGTGCCAGCAGTGAAGCGCCTCAGGGAACCTACAATGAGCAGTTCTTC.

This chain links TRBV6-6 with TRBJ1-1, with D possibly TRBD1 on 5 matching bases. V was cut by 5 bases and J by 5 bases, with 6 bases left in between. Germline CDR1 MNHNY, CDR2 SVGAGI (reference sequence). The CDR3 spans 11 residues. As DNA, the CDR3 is TGTGCCAGCAGTGGACAAACTGAAGCTTTCTTT. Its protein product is CASSGQTEAFF.

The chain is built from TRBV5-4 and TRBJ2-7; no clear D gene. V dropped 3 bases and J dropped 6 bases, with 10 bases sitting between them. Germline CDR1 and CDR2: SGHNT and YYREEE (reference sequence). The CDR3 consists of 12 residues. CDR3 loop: CASSSDYCEQYF. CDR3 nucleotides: TGTGCCAGCAGCTCCGATTACTGCGAGCAGTACTTC.

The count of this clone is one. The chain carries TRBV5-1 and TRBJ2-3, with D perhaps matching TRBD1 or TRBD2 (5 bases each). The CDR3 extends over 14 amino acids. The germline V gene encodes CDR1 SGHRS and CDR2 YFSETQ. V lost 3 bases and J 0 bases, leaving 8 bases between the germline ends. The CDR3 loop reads CASSWDGSTDTQYF. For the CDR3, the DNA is TGCGCCAGCAGCTGGGACGGAAGCACAGATACGCAGTATTTT.

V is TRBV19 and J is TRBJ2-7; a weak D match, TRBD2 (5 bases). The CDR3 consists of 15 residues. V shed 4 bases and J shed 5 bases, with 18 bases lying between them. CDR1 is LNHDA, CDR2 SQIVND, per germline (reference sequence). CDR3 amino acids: CASSTSLLRVHEQYF. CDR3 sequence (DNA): TGTGCCAGTAGTACGTCCCTCCTGCGGGTACACGAGCAGTACTTC.

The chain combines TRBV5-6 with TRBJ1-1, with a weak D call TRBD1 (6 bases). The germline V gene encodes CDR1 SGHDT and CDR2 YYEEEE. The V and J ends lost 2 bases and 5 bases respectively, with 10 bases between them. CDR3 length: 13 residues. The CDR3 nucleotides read TGTGCCAGCAGCTTCCAGGGGAGGACTGAAGCTTTCTTT. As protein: CASSFQGRTEAFF.

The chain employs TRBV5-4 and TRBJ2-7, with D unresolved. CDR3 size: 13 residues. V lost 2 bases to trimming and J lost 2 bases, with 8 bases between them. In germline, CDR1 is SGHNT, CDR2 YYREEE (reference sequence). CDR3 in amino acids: CASSLTGAYEQYF. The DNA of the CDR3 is TGTGCCAGCAGCTTAACGGGCGCCTACGAGCAGTACTTC.

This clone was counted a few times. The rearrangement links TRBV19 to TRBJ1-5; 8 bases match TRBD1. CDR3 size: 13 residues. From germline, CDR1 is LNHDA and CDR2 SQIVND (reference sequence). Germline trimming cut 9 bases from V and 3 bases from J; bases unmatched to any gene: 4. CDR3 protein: CASQDRVNQPQHF. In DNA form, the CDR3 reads TGTGCCAGCCAGGACAGGGTCAATCAGCCCCAGCATTTT.

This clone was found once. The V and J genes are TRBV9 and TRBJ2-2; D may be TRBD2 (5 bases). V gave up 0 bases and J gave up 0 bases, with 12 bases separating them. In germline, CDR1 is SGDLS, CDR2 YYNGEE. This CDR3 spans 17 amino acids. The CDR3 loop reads CASSVEFGIANTGELFF. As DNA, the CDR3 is TGTGCCAGCAGCGTAGAATTCGGGATCGCGAACACCGGGGAGCTGTTTTTT.

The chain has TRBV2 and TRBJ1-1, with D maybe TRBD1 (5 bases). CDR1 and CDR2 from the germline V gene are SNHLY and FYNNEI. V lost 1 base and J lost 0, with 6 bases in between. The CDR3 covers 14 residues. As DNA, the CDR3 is TGTGCCAGCAGTGAAGGACAGTTGAACACTGAAGCTTTCTTT. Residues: CASSEGQLNTEAFF.

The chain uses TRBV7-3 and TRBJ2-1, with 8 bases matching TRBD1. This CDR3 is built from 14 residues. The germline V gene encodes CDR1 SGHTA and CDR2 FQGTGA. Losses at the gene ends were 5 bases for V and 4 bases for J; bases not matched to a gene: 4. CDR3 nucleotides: TGTGCCAGCAGCCCCGGACAGGGTTACAATGAGCAGTTCTTC. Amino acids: CASSPGQGYNEQFF. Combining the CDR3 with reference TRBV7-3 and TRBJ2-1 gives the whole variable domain GAGVSQTPSNKVTEKGKYVELRCDPISGHTALYWYRQSLGQGPEFLIYFQGTGAADDSGLPNDRFFAVRPEGSVSTLKIQRTERGDSAVYLCASSPGQGYNEQFFGPGTRLTVL.

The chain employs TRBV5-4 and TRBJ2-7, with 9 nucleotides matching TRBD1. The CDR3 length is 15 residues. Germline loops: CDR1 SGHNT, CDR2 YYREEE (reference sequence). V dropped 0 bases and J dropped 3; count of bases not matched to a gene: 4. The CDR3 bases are TGTGCCAGCAGCTTGGCCCTGACAGGGGGCTACGAGCAGTACTTC. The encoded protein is CASSLALTGGYEQYF.